The rows below give T cell receptor beta chains drawn from one sample of a study of T-cell reconstitution after alpha-beta-depleted transplantation in children. MiXCR, run by TCRdb on the PCR reads, gives a single entry per CDR3 protein. The sample lists 280,000 or so distinct CDR3 sequences, more than 9% occurring once. The specimen was peripheral blood, collected 180 days after TCRalphabeta/CD19-depleted stem cell transplant. These receptors all stem from a male patient under 10 years old who had a stem cell transplant for chronic granulomatous disease, so the T cells may come from the graft donor. Both conserved end residues are part of each CDR3. A D gene is named only where the DNA matches it firmly. Size is omitted from some rows. Given values are once, few, many or a class for expanded clones.

V: TRBV12-3/TRBV12-4
length: 14
size: many
J: TRBJ1-5
D: NA
CDR3: CASSYYRGNQPQHF
DNA: TGTGCCAGCAGCTACTACAGGGGCAATCAGCCCCAGCATTTT

V: TRBV20-1
length: 17
size: many
J: TRBJ2-1
D: TRBD2
CDR3: CSARDDLAGEPYNEQFF
DNA: TGCAGTGCTAGAGATGATCTCGCGGGAGAACCCTACAATGAGCAGTTCTTC

V: TRBV6-1
length: 17
size: few
J: TRBJ2-5
D: TRBD2
CDR3: CASSEGGTSGARETQYF
DNA: TGTGCCAGCAGTGAAGGGGGGACTAGCGGGGCCCGGGAGACCCAGTACTTC

V: TRBV19
length: 11
size: NA
J: TRBJ1-1
D: NA
CDR3: CASNRWTEAFF
DNA: TGTGCCAGTAATAGGTGGACTGAAGCTTTCTTT

V: TRBV5-1
length: 15
size: many
J: TRBJ2-1
D: NA
CDR3: CASSTGQGTYNEQFF
DNA: TGCGCCAGCAGCACAGGGCAGGGGACCTACAATGAGCAGTTCTTC

V: TRBV6-5
length: 16
size: many
J: TRBJ2-1
D: NA
CDR3: CASSYSAEQSYNEQFF
DNA: TGTGCCAGCAGTTACTCGGCAGAGCAGTCCTACAATGAGCAGTTCTTC

V: TRBV20-1
length: 12
size: many
J: TRBJ2-5
D: NA
CDR3: CSTAGGSETQYF
DNA: TGCAGCACCGCCGGGGGATCAGAGACCCAGTACTTC

V: TRBV4-1
length: 17
size: NA
J: TRBJ2-1
D: TRBD2
CDR3: CASSQLVAGAFYNEQFF
DNA: TGCGCCAGCAGCCAATTAGTAGCGGGAGCGTTCTACAATGAGCAGTTCTTC

V: TRBV18
length: 15
size: many
J: TRBJ2-1
D: TRBD1
CDR3: CASSGQGIYRNEQFF
DNA: TGTGCCAGCTCCGGACAGGGCATTTACCGCAATGAGCAGTTCTTC

V: TRBV21-1
length: 17
size: many
J: TRBJ2-2
D: NA
CDR3: CASSKALGGPNTGELFF
DNA: TGTGCCAGCAGCAAAGCGCTCGGCGGACCTAACACCGGGGAGCTGTTTTTT

V: TRBV7-9
length: 13
size: many
J: TRBJ1-2
D: NA
CDR3: CASSLGGQNGYTF
DNA: TGTGCCAGCAGCTTAGGGGGGCAGAATGGCTACACCTTC